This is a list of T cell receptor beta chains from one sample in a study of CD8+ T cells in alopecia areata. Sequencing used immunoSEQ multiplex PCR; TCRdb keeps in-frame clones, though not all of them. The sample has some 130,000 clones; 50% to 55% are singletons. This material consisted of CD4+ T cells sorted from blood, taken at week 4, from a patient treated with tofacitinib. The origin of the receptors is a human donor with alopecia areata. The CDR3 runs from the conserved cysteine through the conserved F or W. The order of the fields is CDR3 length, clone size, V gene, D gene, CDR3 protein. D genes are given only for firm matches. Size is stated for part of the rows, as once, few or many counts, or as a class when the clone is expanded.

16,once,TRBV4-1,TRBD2,CASSQVPGGYTGELFF
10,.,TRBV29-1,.,CSAEQETQYF
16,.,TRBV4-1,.,CASSPSPGGRYHEQYF
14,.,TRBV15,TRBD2,CATSRLGGSETQYF
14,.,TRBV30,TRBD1,CAWKTGTGGYEQYF
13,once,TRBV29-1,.,CSVTGTLTYEQYF
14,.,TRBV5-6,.,CASSFAGGRPEAFF
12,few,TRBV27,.,CASSAQGYGYTF
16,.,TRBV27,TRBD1,CASSLNGQGGRYGYTF
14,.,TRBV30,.,CAWSRMWGANVLTF
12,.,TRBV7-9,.,CASSDGRGTQYF
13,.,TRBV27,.,CASSQANTGTQYF
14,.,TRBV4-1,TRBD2,CASRPSGSPYEQYF
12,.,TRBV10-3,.,CAISESSTEAFF
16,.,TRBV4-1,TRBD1,CASSQDSQGAFYEQYF
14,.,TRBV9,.,CASSGISGANVLTF
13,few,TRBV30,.,CAWSQGWGGEQFF
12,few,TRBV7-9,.,CASSLWFGELFF